This T cell receptor beta chain is drawn from a study of lung T cells in sarcoidosis with Löfgren's syndrome. Via MiXCR, TCRdb re-called the reads, giving one row per CDR3 protein. The sample has 15,000 to 25,000 distinct CDR3 sequences; around 23% are singletons. General study points: In alpha-beta pairs, TRAV12-1 favored TRBV2, and their CDR3s were homologous. Multiple Löfgren's syndrome patients reportedly shared TRAV12-1 and TRBV2 CDR3 motifs, suggesting public CD4+ TCRs. Löfgren's syndrome patients reportedly showed greatest TRAV12-1 and TRBV2 expansion versus controls.

The V end was cut by 6 bases, the J end by 4 bases, with 4 bases between. The CDR3 consists of 11 residues. Per the germline V gene, CDR1 is SEHNR and CDR2 is FQNEAQ (reference sequence). This clonotype was seen more than once but under ten times. The antigen is not known. Sequencing was carried out using CD4+ T cells from bronchoalveolar lavage. This clonotype was sampled from a human donor with sarcoidosis (Löfgren's syndrome or another form), or a control subject (not recorded which). The chain couples TRBV7-9 to TRBJ2-1; D is uncertain. The CDR3: CASRVYNEQFF. The CDR3, as DNA: TGTGCCAGCAGGGTATACAATGAGCAGTTCTTC.